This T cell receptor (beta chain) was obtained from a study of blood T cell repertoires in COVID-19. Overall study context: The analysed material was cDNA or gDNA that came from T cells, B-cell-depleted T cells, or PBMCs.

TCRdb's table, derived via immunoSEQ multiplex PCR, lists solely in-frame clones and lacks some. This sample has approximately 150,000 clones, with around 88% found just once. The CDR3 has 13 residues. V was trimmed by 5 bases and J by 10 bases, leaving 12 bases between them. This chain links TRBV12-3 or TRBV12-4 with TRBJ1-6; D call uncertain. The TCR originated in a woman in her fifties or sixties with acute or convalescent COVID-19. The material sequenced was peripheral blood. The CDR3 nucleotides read TGTGCCAGCAGTCAAAAGCTAAGCTCACCCCTCCACTTT. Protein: CASSQKLSSPLHF.